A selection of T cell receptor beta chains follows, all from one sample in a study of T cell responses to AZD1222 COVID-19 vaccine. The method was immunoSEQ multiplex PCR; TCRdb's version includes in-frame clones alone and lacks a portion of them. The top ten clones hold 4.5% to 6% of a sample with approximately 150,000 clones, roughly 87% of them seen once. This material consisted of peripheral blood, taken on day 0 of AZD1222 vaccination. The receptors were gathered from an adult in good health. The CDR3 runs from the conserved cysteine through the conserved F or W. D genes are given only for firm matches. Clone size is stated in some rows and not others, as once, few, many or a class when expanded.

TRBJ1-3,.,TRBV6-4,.,CASSDIPGNTIYF,TGTGCCAGCAGTGATATTCCCGGAAACACCATATATTTT
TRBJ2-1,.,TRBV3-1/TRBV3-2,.,CASSQEPSAPRSSYNEQFF,TGTGCCAGCAGCCAAGAGCCTAGCGCCCCCCGGAGCTCCTACAATGAGCAGTTCTTC
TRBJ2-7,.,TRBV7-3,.,CASSANGGEQYF,TGTGCCAGCAGCGCAAACGGCGGGGAGCAGTACTTC
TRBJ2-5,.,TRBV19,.,CASSTLPALVGSQETQYF,TGTGCCAGTAGTACCCTTCCCGCCTTGGTGGGGTCCCAAGAGACCCAGTACTTC
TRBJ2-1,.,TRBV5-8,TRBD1,CASSLFGQGSYNEQFF,TGTGCCAGCAGCTTGTTTGGACAGGGCTCCTACAATGAGCAGTTCTTC
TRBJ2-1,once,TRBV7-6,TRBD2,CASSSGGYNEQFF,TGTGCCAGCAGCAGCGGGGGCTACAATGAGCAGTTCTTC
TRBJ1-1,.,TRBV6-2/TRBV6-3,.,CASSYIQDLEAFF,TGTGCCAGCAGTTACATTCAGGATCTTGAAGCTTTCTTT
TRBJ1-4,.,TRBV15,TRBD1,CATSRDPGTGGEKLFF,TGTGCCACCAGCAGAGATCCAGGGACAGGGGGTGAAAAACTGTTTTTT
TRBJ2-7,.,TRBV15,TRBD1,CATSRDGQGAYEQYF,TGTGCCACCAGCAGAGATGGACAGGGGGCCTACGAGCAGTACTTC
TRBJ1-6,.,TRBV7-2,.,CASTPFYNSPLHF,TGTGCCAGCACCCCTTTCTATAATTCACCCCTCCACTTT
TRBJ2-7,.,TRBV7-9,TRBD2,CASSLIAGGPNYEQYF,TGTGCCAGCAGCTTAATAGCGGGAGGGCCAAACTACGAGCAGTACTTC
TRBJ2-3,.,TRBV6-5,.,CASSYSTSADTQYF,TGTGCCAGCAGTTACTCGACCAGCGCAGATACGCAGTATTTT
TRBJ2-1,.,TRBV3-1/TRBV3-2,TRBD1,CASSHRMDRGRHNEQFF,TGTGCCAGCAGCCACCGCATGGACAGGGGGCGGCACAATGAGCAGTTCTTC
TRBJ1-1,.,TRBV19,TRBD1,CASSSDRANTEAFF,TGTGCCAGTAGTTCTGACAGGGCGAACACTGAAGCTTTCTTT
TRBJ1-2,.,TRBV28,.,CASSLGRGKDYGYTF,TGTGCCAGCAGTTTGGGGAGGGGTAAGGATTATGGCTACACCTTC
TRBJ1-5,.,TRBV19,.,CASSGGRPQHF,TGTGCCAGTAGCGGGGGGCGGCCCCAGCATTTT
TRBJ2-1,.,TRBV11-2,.,CASSLLISSYNEQFF,TGTGCCAGCAGCTTATTAATCTCCTCCTACAATGAGCAGTTCTTC
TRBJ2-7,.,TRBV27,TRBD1,CASSFPGQEPYEQYF,TGTGCCAGCAGTTTTCCCGGACAGGAGCCTTACGAGCAGTACTTC
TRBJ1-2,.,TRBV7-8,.,CASSLVIQGLGYTF,TGTGCCAGCAGCTTAGTAATACAGGGCCTTGGCTACACCTTC
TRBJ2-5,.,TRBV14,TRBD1,CASSHGTGGQETQYF,TGTGCCAGCAGCCACGGGACAGGGGGGCAAGAGACCCAGTACTTC
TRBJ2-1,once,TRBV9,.,CASSLKWQRGHNEQFF,TGTGCCAGCAGCCTAAAGTGGCAGAGGGGTCACAATGAGCAGTTCTTC
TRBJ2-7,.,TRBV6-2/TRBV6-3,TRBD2,CASSRTSLPYEQYF,TGTGCCAGCAGCAGGACTAGTTTGCCCTACGAGCAGTACTTC
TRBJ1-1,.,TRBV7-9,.,CASSFRQNTEAFF,TGTGCCAGCAGCTTCCGTCAAAACACTGAAGCTTTCTTT
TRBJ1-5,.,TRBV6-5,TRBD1,CASSPDRGSNQPQHF,TGTGCCAGCAGTCCTGACAGGGGTAGCAATCAGCCCCAGCATTTT
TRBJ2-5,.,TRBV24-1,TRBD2,CATSDPSGSGETQYF,TGTGCCACCAGTGACCCTAGCGGGAGCGGTGAGACCCAGTACTTC
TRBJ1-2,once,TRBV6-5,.,CASIHPTGGVYGYTF,TGTGCCAGCATACACCCGACAGGAGGGGTCTATGGCTACACCTTC
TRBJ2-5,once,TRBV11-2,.,CASGPSGVQETQYF,TGTGCCAGCGGACCCTCGGGGGTCCAAGAGACCCAGTACTTC
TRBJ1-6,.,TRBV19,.,CASSSRDYNSPLHF,TGTGCCAGTAGCAGCAGGGACTATAATTCACCCCTCCACTTT
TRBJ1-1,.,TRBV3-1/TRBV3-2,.,CASSQNTEAFF,TGTGCCAGCAGCCAAAACACTGAAGCTTTCTTT
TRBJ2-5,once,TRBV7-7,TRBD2,CASSPSGQGETQYF,TGTGCCAGCAGCCCTAGCGGCCAGGGTGAGACCCAGTACTTC
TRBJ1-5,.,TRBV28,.,CAITQSGVGGAPQHF,TGTGCCATCACCCAGTCAGGGGTTGGCGGAGCGCCCCAGCATTTT
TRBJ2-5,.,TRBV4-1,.,CASSQGAGPETQYF,TGCGCCAGCAGCCAGGGAGCCGGTCCGGAGACCCAGTACTTC
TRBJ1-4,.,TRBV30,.,CAWSVTWTENEKLFF,TGTGCCTGGAGTGTAACGTGGACAGAGAATGAAAAACTGTTTTTT
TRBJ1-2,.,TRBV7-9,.,CASQDGVYNYGYTF,TGTGCCAGCCAGGACGGGGTTTATAACTATGGCTACACCTTC
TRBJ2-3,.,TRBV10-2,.,CASGEATDTQYF,TGCGCCAGCGGCGAAGCTACAGATACGCAGTATTTT
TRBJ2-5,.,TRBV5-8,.,CASSLEGLETQYF,TGTGCCAGCAGCTTGGAGGGTTTAGAGACCCAGTACTTC
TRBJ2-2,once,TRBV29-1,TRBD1,CSSRTGVNTGELFF,TGCAGCTCTCGGACAGGGGTGAACACCGGGGAGCTGTTTTTT